The 28 T cell receptor beta chains reported below all come from one sample, sequenced in a study of spatial heterogeneity in lung cancer. Described time point: sample taken at primary tumor resection. Extraction of whole RNA from tumor, nontumor lung or frozen PBMC preceded unsorted sequencing. One entry per CDR3 protein, called by TCRdb with MiXCR from the 5' RACE reads. The sample includes some 860 distinct CDR3 sequences, 9.5% to 15% of them seen just once. Here the sequenced sample was PBMCs, taken at surgery. The source is a male donor with early-stage non-small cell lung cancer.

This clonotype was detected a few times. This may come from a read error, since a much larger clone is one base off. The library was designed around alpha chains, so this beta chain is a stray read whose abundance carries little weight. The chain combines TRBV12-5 with TRBJ1-4; unclear D gene. The CDR3 extends over 13 amino acids. The germline V gene has CDR1 LGHNT and CDR2 FRNRAP. V was shortened by 8 bases and J by 4 bases, with 11 bases between the two germline ends. The CDR3 here is CASTTPGNEKLFF. The CDR3, as DNA: TGTGCTAGTACCACACCGGGTAATGAAAAACTGTTTTTT.

This clonotype was observed a few times. For a library built for alpha chains, this beta chain is a stray read; little rests on its size. V is TRBV7-2 and J is TRBJ2-7; maybe TRBD1 (6 bases). Germline CDR1 reads SGHTA; CDR2 reads FQGNSA. The V and J ends lost 5 bases and 0 bases respectively, with 11 bases between them. The CDR3 extends over 14 amino acids. As DNA, the CDR3 is TGTGCCAGCAGCCCCAGGGGAAGCTCCTACGAGCAGTACTTC. It translates to CASSPRGSSYEQYF.

This clonotype is medium-sized by share. This beta chain represents an off-target read in a library built for alpha chains; its size is of limited meaning. The rearrangement joins TRBV7-8 to TRBJ2-5; D is ambiguous. CDR3 length: 14 amino acids. V shed 3 bases and J shed 5 bases, with 13 bases lying between them. CDR1 is SGHVS and CDR2 is FQNEAQ in the germline V gene. CDR3 bases: TGTGCCAGCAGCTTCAATACAGAGAGCGAGACCCAGTACTTC. Amino acid sequence: CASSFNTESETQYF.

This clonotype ranks as medium-sized (0.01 to 0.1%). This beta chain appears as a stray read in a library generated for alpha chains; its size is not informative. The V and J genes are TRBV2 and TRBJ2-5; 8 bases are a match to TRBD1. V shed 6 bases, J shed 5 bases, and the junction held 5 bases outside the gene matches. The CDR3 length is 13 residues. Germline assignment: CDR1 SNHLY and CDR2 FYNNEI. For the CDR3, the DNA is TGTGCCAGCAGAAACGGACAGGGTGAGACCCAGTACTTC. Translated: CASRNGQGETQYF. The full variable domain, with the rest looked up from reference TRBV2 and TRBJ2-5, is EPEVTQTPSHQVTQMGQEVILRCVPISNHLYFYWYRQILGQKVEFLVSFYNNEISEKSEIFDDQFSVERPDGSNFTLKIRSTKLEDSAMYFCASRNGQGETQYFGPGTRLLVL.

This clonotype was recorded many times. Being off target in a library aimed at alpha chains, this beta chain has a size of little meaning. This sequence joins TRBV29-1 and TRBJ1-4, with D unresolved. This CDR3 has 12 residues. Germline lookup yields CDR1 SQVTM and CDR2 ANQGSEA. V was trimmed by 8 bases and J by 5 bases, leaving 12 bases between them. CDR3 protein: CSFGRPNEKLFF. CDR3 in DNA: TGCAGCTTCGGCAGGCCGAATGAAAAACTGTTTTTT.

Sample share makes this clonotype large (0.1 to 1%). A library prepared for alpha chains yielded this beta chain as an off-target read; its size is of little meaning. The CDR3 loop reads CASSLSWAQETQYF. CDR3 nucleotide sequence: TGTGCCAGCAGCTTATCCTGGGCCCAAGAGACCCAGTACTTC. The rearrangement uses TRBV7-2 and TRBJ2-5; no clear D gene. Trimming stripped 2 bases from V and 1 base from J, with 8 bases between. Germline CDR1 SGHTA, CDR2 FQGNSA. The length of the CDR3 is 14 residues.

This clonotype was seen at least ten times. This beta chain was picked up by a library intended for alpha chains and is off target, so its count carries little meaning. V and J are TRBV5-4 and TRBJ2-2; TRBD1 matches at 8 bases. The CDR3 length is 15 residues. Germline V CDR1 and CDR2: SGHNT, YYREEE (reference sequence). Trimming removed 4 bases from V and 6 bases from J; junction bases left unmatched: 8. CDR3 coding DNA: TGTGCCAGCAGCGCGACGGGACAGGCAGCCGGGGAGCTGTTTTTT. Its protein is CASSATGQAAGELFF.

This clonotype was seen only a few times. This beta chain is a stray read from a library made for alpha chains; its abundance is not meaningful. V and J are TRBV4-3 and TRBJ2-6; 7 positions match TRBD1. The CDR3 length is 21 residues. V lost 0 bases and J lost 0; bases outside the gene matches: 14. Germline V CDR1 and CDR2: LGHNA, YSLEER. Here the CDR3 DNA reads TGCGCCAGCAGCCAAGATCAGGGAAGGGACAGCTTGTTCTCTGGGGCCAACGTCCTGACTTTC. Translation: CASSQDQGRDSLFSGANVLTF.

In its sample, this clonotype was seen many times. This beta chain represents an off-target read in a library built for alpha chains; its size is of limited meaning. This sequence joins TRBV5-6 and TRBJ2-3; 11 bases agree with TRBD2. This CDR3 is 16 amino acids long. The J segment lost 9 bases and the V segment lost 0 bases, leaving 9 bases of the junction unmatched. Germline CDR1 is SGHDT and CDR2 is YYEEEE. The CDR3 coding sequence is TGTGCCAGCAGCTTGGGAAGGACTAGCGGGTCAAGAACGCAGTATTTT. Protein product: CASSLGRTSGSRTQYF. The full variable domain, completed using reference TRBV5-6 and TRBJ2-3, is DAGVTQSPTHLIKTRGQQVTLRCSPKSGHDTVSWYQQALGQGPQFIFQYYEEEERQRGNFPDRFSGHQFPNYSSELNVNALLLGDSALYLCASSLGRTSGSRTQYFGPGTRLTVL.

At least ten counts were recorded for this clonotype. A library prepared for alpha chains yielded this beta chain as an off-target read; its size is of little meaning. J is TRBJ2-2 and V is TRBV30; D call uncertain. There are 14 residues in the CDR3. Trimming stripped 1 base from V and 0 bases from J, with 6 bases between. Germline assignment: CDR1 GTSNPN and CDR2 SVGIG (reference sequence). In DNA, the CDR3 is TGTGCCTGGAGTGGGCTAGCGAACACCGGGGAGCTGTTTTTT. It is translated as CAWSGLANTGELFF.

This clonotype is judged large (0.1 to 1%). Within a library made for alpha chains, this beta chain is off target, and its count is uninformative. The V gene is TRBV11-1, the J gene TRBJ2-7; TRBD1 aligns across 9 bases. Trimming at V came to 5 bases and at J to 5 bases, leaving 7 bases not matched to a gene. CDR1 SGHAT and CDR2 FQDESV come from the germline V gene (reference sequence). CDR3 length: 14 amino acids. The CDR3 DNA reads as TGTGCCAGCAGCCCCCGGGACAGGGCCCACGAGCAGTACTTC. Translating gives CASSPRDRAHEQYF.

Within the sample, this clonotype is medium-sized (0.01 to 0.1%). This beta chain is a stray read from a library made for alpha chains; its abundance is not meaningful. The chain recombines TRBV9 with TRBJ2-1; TRBD1 matches 8 bases. Trimming cost V 0 bases and J 9 bases; bases outside gene matches: 8. The CDR3 runs 15 residues. CDR1 and CDR2 from the germline V gene are SGDLS and YYNGEE. CDR3 loop: CASSVAELQGGEQFF. Written as DNA, the CDR3 is TGTGCCAGCAGCGTAGCTGAGTTACAGGGGGGTGAGCAGTTCTTC. The entire variable domain, with the rest obtained from reference TRBV9 and TRBJ2-1, is as follows: DSGVTQTPKHLITATGQRVTLRCSPRSGDLSVYWYQQSLDQGLQFLIQYYNGEERAKGNILERFSAQQFPDLHSELNLSSLELGDSALYFCASSVAELQGGEQFFGPGTRLTVL.

This clonotype is medium-sized (0.01 to 0.1%) in the sample. This beta chain appears as a stray read in a library generated for alpha chains; its size is not informative. V is TRBV30 and J is TRBJ1-6; D remains ambiguous. V was trimmed by 4 bases and J by 7 bases, leaving 11 bases between them. CDR3 size: 13 residues. Germline V gene sequence: CDR1 GTSNPN, CDR2 SVGIG (reference sequence). Here the CDR3 DNA reads TGTGCCTGGAATGGTGGGGTCAATTCACCCCTCCACTTT. It encodes CAWNGGVNSPLHF.

By sample share, this clonotype is large. This beta chain is an unintended read in a library built for alpha chains; its size means little. The chain combines TRBV12-3 or TRBV12-4 with TRBJ2-2; D perhaps matches TRBD1 (5 bases). Trimming took off 6 bases at V and 7 bases at J, with 15 bases between the two ends. The CDR3 has 14 residues. The CDR3 coding sequence is TGTGCCAGCAGGATAGCAGGGTTCGGCGGGGAGCTGTTTTTT. This gives the protein CASRIAGFGGELFF.

Relative to its sample, this clonotype is large. The library was prepared for alpha chains; this beta chain is a stray read, so its frequency means little. The chain has TRBV7-2 and TRBJ2-5; the D gene could be TRBD1 or TRBD2 (5 bases each). Germline CDR1 and CDR2: SGHTA and FQGNSA. The CDR3 is made up of 13 amino acids. V shed 4 bases and J shed 3 bases, with 9 bases lying between them. Here the CDR3 reads CASSWDGKETQYF. CDR3 DNA: TGTGCCAGCAGCTGGGACGGAAAAGAGACCCAGTACTTC. Full variable domain (missing parts from reference TRBV7-2 and TRBJ2-5): GAGVSQSPSNKVTEKGKDVELRCDPISGHTALYWYRQSLGQGLEFLIYFQGNSAPDKSGLPSDRFSAERTGGSVSTLTIQRTQQEDSAVYLCASSWDGKETQYFGPGTRLLVL.

In this sample, this clonotype is large (0.1 to 1%). This beta chain turned up in a library designed for alpha chains; as an off-target read, its abundance says little. This CDR3 reads CSAQARSGANVLTF. CDR3 sequence (DNA): TGCAGTGCGCAGGCGAGGTCTGGGGCCAACGTCCTGACTTTC. The chain links TRBV20-1 to TRBJ2-6, with D hard to call. V gave up 6 bases and J gave up 1 base, with 10 bases separating them. CDR1 and CDR2 (germline): DFQATT, SNEGSKA (reference sequence). CDR3 length: 14 amino acids.

This clonotype appeared many times. Since the library was made to target alpha chains, this beta chain is a stray read and its abundance is not meaningful. The genes are TRBV7-2 and TRBJ2-5; TRBD2 agrees at 9 bases. This CDR3 is 16 amino acids long. V lost 0 bases to trimming and J lost 3 bases; unmatched junction nucleotides: 5. Germline CDR1 reads SGHTA; CDR2 reads FQGNSA. The CDR3 reads CASSLASVAGEETQYF. For the CDR3, the DNA is TGTGCCAGCAGCTTAGCCTCTGTAGCGGGGGAAGAGACCCAGTACTTC.

This clonotype is medium-sized by share. As an off-target read in a library built for alpha chains, this beta chain has a frequency of little significance. The V and J genes are TRBV7-6 and TRBJ2-3; TRBD2 matches 11 bases. CDR1 and CDR2 (germline): SGHVS, FNYEAQ. Trimming at V came to 5 bases and at J to 3 bases, leaving 10 bases not matched to a gene. This CDR3 has 17 amino acids. The CDR3: CASSLLGASGGTDTQYF. The CDR3 bases are TGTGCCAGCAGCCTACTTGGGGCTAGCGGGGGGACAGATACGCAGTATTTT.

This clonotype is labeled as large. This beta chain is an unintended read in a library built for alpha chains; its size means little. The chain links TRBV7-9 to TRBJ2-3; 11 positions agree with TRBD2. Trimming took 4 bases from V and 5 from J; bases not matched to a gene: 8. This CDR3 comprises 16 residues. From germline, CDR1 is SEHNR and CDR2 FQNEAQ (reference sequence). The CDR3 reads CASSSALAGAGDTQYF. CDR3 in DNA: TGTGCCAGCAGCTCCGCACTAGCGGGGGCGGGAGATACGCAGTATTTT.

This clonotype was detected ten times or more. This beta chain is an off-target read within a library intended for alpha chains, so its frequency means little. J is TRBJ2-3 and V is TRBV25-1, with D perhaps matching TRBD1 (6 bases). Per the germline V gene, CDR1 is MGHDK and CDR2 is SYGVNS. The CDR3 has 12 residues. Between the trimmed V and J ends, which lost 7 bases and 1 base, there was a span of 6 bases. CDR3 region: CASNRGTDTQYF. The CDR3 region has the DNA TGTGCCAGCAACAGGGGCACAGATACGCAGTATTTT.

Turning to this clonotype: This beta chain came through as a stray read in a library set up for alpha chains, and its size says little. The chain joins TRBV28 to TRBJ2-7; D gene uncertain. CDR3 length equals 12 residues. Germline V lookup: CDR1 MDHEN, CDR2 SYDVKM. The germline V and J ends were trimmed by 7 bases and 6 bases, with 13 bases remaining between them. The CDR3 sequence is CASTHDRPEQYF. The CDR3 DNA sequence: TGTGCCAGCACCCACGACCGTCCCGAGCAGTACTTC.

This clonotype is medium-sized (0.01 to 0.1%). This beta chain slipped into a library made for alpha chains as a stray read, so its size is not meaningful. The chain couples TRBV6-6 to TRBJ2-1; 9 bases agree with TRBD2. This CDR3 is built from 13 residues. The germline V gene has CDR1 MNHNY and CDR2 SVGAGI (reference sequence). V trimming: 6 bases; J trimming: 7 bases; junction bases outside the gene matches: 4. In DNA form, the CDR3 reads TGTGCCAGCAGAGGCGGGGGGGCGAATGAGCAGTTCTTC. Protein product: CASRGGGANEQFF.

Of note for this clonotype: In a library made to pick up alpha chains, this beta chain is a stray read with a size that means little. The J gene is TRBJ2-1, the V gene TRBV5-1; D may be TRBD1 (5 bases). This CDR3 region has 15 residues. Trimming left V 1 base short and J 0 bases short, with 8 bases between. Per the germline V gene, CDR1 is SGHRS and CDR2 is YFSETQ. CDR3 in DNA: TGCGCCAGCAGCTTGACAGGTAGCTCCTACAATGAGCAGTTCTTC. It is translated as CASSLTGSSYNEQFF.

This clonotype has at least ten counts. This beta chain is off target for a library built for alpha chains, so its abundance means little. V and J are TRBV7-8 and TRBJ2-2; the D gene is possibly TRBD2 (6 bases). The CDR3 spans 13 residues. V was clipped by 7 bases and J by 5 bases, with 11 bases between them. Germline CDR1 and CDR2: SGHVS and FQNEAQ. This CDR3 reads CASTWGVTGELFF. CDR3 sequence (DNA): TGTGCCAGCACATGGGGGGTAACCGGGGAGCTGTTTTTT.

This clonotype is medium-sized (0.01 to 0.1%). This beta chain represents an off-target read in a library built for alpha chains; its size is of limited meaning. The V gene is TRBV6-2 or TRBV6-3, the J gene TRBJ2-5; D perhaps matches TRBD1 (5 bases). V lost 5 bases, J lost 3 bases, and 13 bases lay in between. The CDR3 covers 14 residues. CDR1 and CDR2 from the germline V gene are MNHEY and SVGEGT. The CDR3 sequence: CASSKPQVKETQYF. CDR3 DNA sequence: TGTGCCAGCAGTAAGCCACAGGTTAAAGAGACCCAGTACTTC.

This clonotype was seen repeatedly, ten times or more. A library made for alpha chains picked up this beta chain off target, so its size means little. The genes are TRBV7-2 and TRBJ2-2; D is uncertain. Germline V gene sequence: CDR1 SGHTA, CDR2 FQGNSA. The CDR3 sequence is 13 residues long. The V and J ends lost 2 bases and 4 bases respectively, with 5 bases between them. The CDR3 loop reads CASSLWGTGELFF. For the CDR3, the DNA is TGTGCCAGCAGCTTATGGGGCACCGGGGAGCTGTTTTTT. Together with reference TRBV7-2 and TRBJ2-2, the CDR3 gives the full variable domain: GAGVSQSPSNKVTEKGKDVELRCDPISGHTALYWYRQSLGQGLEFLIYFQGNSAPDKSGLPSDRFSAERTGGSVSTLTIQRTQQEDSAVYLCASSLWGTGELFFGEGSRLTVL.

This clonotype has at least ten counts. The library was built for alpha chains, so this beta chain is an off-target read and its size means little. DNA of the CDR3: TGTGCCACCGCGACAGGGACCTCCTACGAGCAGTACTTC. Encoded protein: CATATGTSYEQYF. The J gene is TRBJ2-7, the V gene TRBV15; TRBD1 agrees at 7 bases. This CDR3 region has 13 residues. The trim removed 8 bases at V and 0 bases at J, leaving 4 bases unmatched. The germline V gene has CDR1 LNHNV and CDR2 YYDKDF (reference sequence).

In its sample, this clonotype is medium-sized (0.01 to 0.1%). This beta chain is a stray sequence in a library constructed for alpha chains; its clone size is not meaningful. This chain uses TRBV7-2 with TRBJ1-1; 7 nucleotides match TRBD1. There are 13 residues in the CDR3. V gave up 4 bases and J gave up 4 bases; unmatched junction bases: 3. Germline CDR1 SGHTA, CDR2 FQGNSA. The chain's CDR3 is CASSSHRGTEAFF. The CDR3, as DNA: TGTGCCAGCAGCTCACACAGGGGCACTGAAGCTTTCTTT.